This T cell receptor beta chain was captured by sequencing in a study of T cell repertoires in cytomegalovirus infection. Study at large: TCR beta signatures that were public indicated CMV infection and matching HLA type.

As concerns this clonotype: Its matching antigen is unknown. Being one base from a much bigger clone, this may be a read error.

Overall study findings and caveats: HLA-C-restricted CMV-specific TCR beta clonotypes were dominant in the ex vivo response. The cumulative frequency of public TCR beta families identified carriers of CMV plus the relevant HLA.

TCRdb re-analysed the reads in MiXCR, keeping a single row per CDR3 protein. Here the sample spans more than 350,000 distinct CDR3 sequences, approximately 31% being singletons. Per the germline V gene, CDR1 is LGHNT and CDR2 is FRNRAP. The CDR3 totals 17 residues. With 2 bases removed from V and 4 bases from J, the gap between germline ends came to 20 bases. The J gene is TRBJ1-1, the V gene TRBV12-5; D may be TRBD1 (5 bases). The TCR sequence derives from a human donor in good health (CMV status not recorded). Some clones in this sample may be carry-over from other donors' samples. The specimen sequenced was PBMCs. This CDR3 is CASGLLRIGERSTEAFF. The DNA of the CDR3 is TGTGCTAGTGGTTTGCTCCGGATAGGGGAGAGGAGCACTGAAGCTTTCTTT.